This T cell receptor (beta chain) was sequenced during a study of blood T cell repertoires in COVID-19. Study details: Acute and convalescent COVID-19 specimens originated in the United States, Italy and Spain. Sources were T cells, B-cell-depleted T cells, or PBMCs; the material itself was cDNA or gDNA.

CDR3 length: 17 amino acids. Germline values: CDR1 SGHRS, CDR2 YFSETQ. V dropped 4 bases and J dropped 8; count of bases not matched to a gene: 16. Original processing notes: Counts of nucleated cells, estimated from reference gene primer amplification, were obtained. Sequencing was performed with immunoSEQ multiplex PCR; in TCRdb, only in-frame clones are kept and a portion is missing. D and trimming come from the DNA, and the V and J calls and clone size come from that table. The sample has roughly 300,000 clones, more than 70% seen once. Sequencing was carried out using peripheral blood. The chain recombines TRBV5-1 with TRBJ2-1; 9 nucleotides line up with TRBD2. This receptor was obtained from a man aged 18 to 35 who had recovered from COVID-19. CDR3 residues: CASSITITGTSPYEQFF. The DNA of the CDR3 is TGCGCCAGCAGCATTACGATAACCGGGACTAGCCCCTATGAGCAGTTCTTC.